This T cell receptor beta chain derives from a study of cytomegalovirus exposure and HLA in healthy donors. Germline values: CDR1 SQVTM, CDR2 ANQGSEA. The CDR3 consists of 14 residues. Trimming removed 4 bases from V and 2 bases from J, with 15 bases in between. Study-wide points: There were several of the most significant clusters that appeared linked to common viral pathogens in a later analysis. A later examination showed that TCR association rates differed by HLA locus, with DRB1 most and HLA-C fewest.

Primers for the PCR totalled 60 Vbeta and 13 Jbeta. Original data processing: An analysis performed later counted 74 million or so unique TCR beta chains (roughly 11 million of them shared). The data were produced by immunoSEQ multiplex PCR, yet TCRdb's version contains in-frame clones alone and is incomplete. The V and J calls and clone size come from that table; D and trimming were worked out from the DNA. The table has some 220,000 clones, almost 85% seen once. As concerns this clone: Antigen specificity is unknown.

The sequenced sample was PBMCs. This sequence was found in a middle-aged woman in good health and CMV-seronegative. V usage is TRBV29-1 and J usage is TRBJ2-7; a weak D match, TRBD1 (5 bases). As DNA, the CDR3 is TGCAGCGTTGCCGCAGGGCCCTCACCCTACGAGCAGTACTTC. It codes for CSVAAGPSPYEQYF.